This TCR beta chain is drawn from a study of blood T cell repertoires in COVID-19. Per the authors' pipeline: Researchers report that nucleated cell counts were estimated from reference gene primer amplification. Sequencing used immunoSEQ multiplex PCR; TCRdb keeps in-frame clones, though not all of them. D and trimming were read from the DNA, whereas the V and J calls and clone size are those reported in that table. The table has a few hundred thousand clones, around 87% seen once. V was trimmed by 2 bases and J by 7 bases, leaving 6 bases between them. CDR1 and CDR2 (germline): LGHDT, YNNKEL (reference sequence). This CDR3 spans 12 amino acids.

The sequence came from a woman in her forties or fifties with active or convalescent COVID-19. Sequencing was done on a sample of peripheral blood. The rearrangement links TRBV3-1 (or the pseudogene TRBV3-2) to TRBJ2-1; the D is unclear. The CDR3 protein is CASSQLGNEQFF. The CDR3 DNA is TGTGCCAGCAGCCAACTCGGGAATGAGCAGTTCTTC.